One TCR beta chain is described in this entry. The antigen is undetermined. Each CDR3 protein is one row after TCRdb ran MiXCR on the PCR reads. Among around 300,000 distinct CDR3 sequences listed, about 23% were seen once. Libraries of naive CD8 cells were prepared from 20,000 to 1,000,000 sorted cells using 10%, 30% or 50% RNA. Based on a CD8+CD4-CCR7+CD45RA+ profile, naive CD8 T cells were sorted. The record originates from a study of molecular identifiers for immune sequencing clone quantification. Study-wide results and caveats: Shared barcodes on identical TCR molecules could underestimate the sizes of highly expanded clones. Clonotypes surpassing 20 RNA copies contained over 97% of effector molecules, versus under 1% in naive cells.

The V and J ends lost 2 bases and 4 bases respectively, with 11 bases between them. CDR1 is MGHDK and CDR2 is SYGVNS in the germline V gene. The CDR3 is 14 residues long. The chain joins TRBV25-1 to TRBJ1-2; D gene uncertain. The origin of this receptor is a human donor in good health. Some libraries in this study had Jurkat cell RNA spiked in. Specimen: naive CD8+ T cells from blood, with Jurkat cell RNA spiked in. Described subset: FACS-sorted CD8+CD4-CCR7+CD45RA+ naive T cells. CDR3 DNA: TGTGCCAGCAGTGAAGGGGAGATTACCTATGGCTACACCTTC. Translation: CASSEGEITYGYTF.